Listed here is a single T cell receptor (beta chain). This entry belongs to a study of blood T cell repertoires in COVID-19. Across the study: From the United States, Italy and Spain came samples of acute and convalescent COVID-19. T cells, B-cell-depleted T cells, or PBMCs provided the cDNA or gDNA that served as material.

The table came from immunoSEQ multiplex PCR; TCRdb's copy has only in-frame clones and leaves some out. The sample carries 70,000 to 80,000 clones, roughly 80% recorded once. This CDR3 region has 17 residues. Germline CDR1 reads LNHDA; CDR2 reads SQIVND (reference sequence). V shed 7 bases and J 4 bases; nucleotides not matched to a gene: 16. The chain employs TRBV19 and TRBJ2-5; TRBD2 agrees at 9 bases. Sequenced input: peripheral blood. This clonotype was sampled from a woman at least 80 years old with acute or convalescent COVID-19. This CDR3 is CASKGGAGGRSGETQYF. CDR3 nucleotides: TGTGCCAGTAAGGGCGGAGCGGGGGGACGATCGGGAGAGACCCAGTACTTC. The complete variable domain, with remaining parts taken from reference TRBV19 and TRBJ2-5, reads DGGITQSPKYLFRKEGQNVTLSCEQNLNHDAMYWYRQDPGQGLRLIYYSQIVNDFQKGDIAEGYSVSREKKESFPLTVTSAQKNPTAFYLCASKGGAGGRSGETQYFGPGTRLLVL.